A selection of T cell receptor beta chains follows, all from one sample in a study of shared clonotypes between healthy human individuals. Generated by immunoSEQ multiplex PCR, the TCRdb table keeps only in-frame clones and is missing some. The sample includes about a million clones, approximately 76% seen only once; the top ten take about 1.5%. Sequenced sample: memory CD4+ T cells sorted from blood. These receptors were obtained from a man younger than 30 in good health. The CDR3 runs from the conserved cysteine through the conserved F or W. The D gene is left open where the match is weak. Size is stated for part of the rows, as once, few or many counts, or as a class when the clone is expanded.

v_gene: TRBV7-7
j_gene: TRBJ2-5
abundance: -
d_gene: -
len: 16
CDR3nt: TGTGCTAGCACCCCGAGCGGGCCAGGGAGACAAGAGACCCAGTACTTC
CDR3aa: CASTPSGPGRQETQYF

v_gene: TRBV6-1
j_gene: TRBJ2-7
abundance: once
d_gene: -
len: 15
CDR3nt: TGTGCCAGCAGTGCAAAGGACATAAACGCGGCCGAGCAGTACTTC
CDR3aa: CASSAKDINAAEQYF

v_gene: TRBV25-1
j_gene: TRBJ1-2
abundance: -
d_gene: -
len: 12
CDR3nt: TGTGCCAGCAGTAATGGGGCCTATGGCTACACCTTC
CDR3aa: CASSNGAYGYTF

v_gene: TRBV6-6
j_gene: TRBJ2-7
abundance: many
d_gene: TRBD1
len: 14
CDR3nt: TGTGCCAGCAGGGCCGGGACAGGGGGCTACGAGCAGTACTTC
CDR3aa: CASRAGTGGYEQYF

v_gene: TRBV11-2
j_gene: TRBJ1-1
abundance: once
d_gene: TRBD1
len: 15
CDR3nt: TGTGCCAGCAGCCCCCACAGGGGAGTGGGCACTGAAGCTTTCTTT
CDR3aa: CASSPHRGVGTEAFF

v_gene: TRBV10-3
j_gene: TRBJ1-1
abundance: once
d_gene: -
len: 14
CDR3nt: TGTGCCATCAGTGAGTCTGGTGGGAGCCCTGAAGCTTTCTTT
CDR3aa: CAISESGGSPEAFF

v_gene: TRBV2
j_gene: TRBJ2-3
abundance: many
d_gene: TRBD1
len: 15
CDR3nt: TGTGCCAGCAGCGGACAGGGATTGCATTCCGATACGCAGTATTTT
CDR3aa: CASSGQGLHSDTQYF

v_gene: TRBV7-9
j_gene: TRBJ1-4
abundance: once
d_gene: -
len: 12
CDR3nt: TGTGCCAGCAGCTTAAGAGGAGGTAAACTGTTTTTT
CDR3aa: CASSLRGGKLFF

v_gene: TRBV6-6
j_gene: TRBJ1-3
abundance: once
d_gene: -
len: 12
CDR3nt: TGTGCCACCTCGGGAGGTGGAAACACCATATATTTT
CDR3aa: CATSGGGNTIYF

v_gene: TRBV4-1
j_gene: TRBJ2-3
abundance: once
d_gene: TRBD2
len: 16
CDR3nt: TGCGCCAGCAGCCGGGCCGGGACTAGCGGAACAGATACGCAGTATTTT
CDR3aa: CASSRAGTSGTDTQYF

v_gene: TRBV27
j_gene: TRBJ2-7
abundance: -
d_gene: -
len: 13
CDR3nt: TGTGCCAGCAACGGACCGAACTACTACGAGCAGTACTTC
CDR3aa: CASNGPNYYEQYF

v_gene: TRBV2
j_gene: TRBJ1-6
abundance: -
d_gene: TRBD1
len: 14
CDR3nt: TGTGCCAGCAGAGGGGACAGGGGAAATTCACCCCTCCACTTT
CDR3aa: CASRGDRGNSPLHF

v_gene: TRBV5-1
j_gene: TRBJ1-2
abundance: -
d_gene: TRBD1
len: 14
CDR3nt: TGCGCCAGCAGCTTTATGGACAGGGAGTCTGGCTACACCTTC
CDR3aa: CASSFMDRESGYTF

v_gene: TRBV23-1
j_gene: TRBJ1-1
abundance: -
d_gene: -
len: 13
CDR3nt: TGCGCCAGCATAGGGGGGTATCGGACTGAAGCTTTCTTT
CDR3aa: CASIGGYRTEAFF

v_gene: TRBV19
j_gene: TRBJ1-6
abundance: -
d_gene: TRBD1
len: 14
CDR3nt: TGTGCCAGTAGTGGACAGGGTGAAATGACACCCCTCCACTTT
CDR3aa: CASSGQGEMTPLHF

v_gene: TRBV5-6
j_gene: TRBJ2-1
abundance: -
d_gene: -
len: 14
CDR3nt: TGTGCCAGCAGCTTGGTGGGGTCCTACAATGAGCAGTTCTTC
CDR3aa: CASSLVGSYNEQFF

v_gene: TRBV5-1
j_gene: TRBJ2-3
abundance: -
d_gene: TRBD2
len: 17
CDR3nt: TGCGCCAGCGGATCGCTGGGACTAGCGGGAAACACAGATACGCAGTATTTT
CDR3aa: CASGSLGLAGNTDTQYF

v_gene: TRBV4-1
j_gene: TRBJ2-2
abundance: -
d_gene: -
len: 12
CDR3nt: TGCGCCAGCAGCTATTTCTCCGGGGAACTGTTTTTT
CDR3aa: CASSYFSGELFF

v_gene: TRBV18
j_gene: TRBJ2-3
abundance: -
d_gene: -
len: 12
CDR3nt: TGTGCCAGCTCCTCTATCACAGATACGCAGTATTTT
CDR3aa: CASSSITDTQYF

v_gene: TRBV19
j_gene: TRBJ1-3
abundance: -
d_gene: -
len: 15
CDR3nt: TGTGCCAGTGAGAGGGGGGAAGGCTCTGGAAACACCATATATTTT
CDR3aa: CASERGEGSGNTIYF

v_gene: TRBV4-3
j_gene: TRBJ2-5
abundance: -
d_gene: -
len: 18
CDR3nt: TGCGCCAGCAGCCAAGATCAAAGTAGCGGTCCCTCAAGCGGGACCCAGTACTTC
CDR3aa: CASSQDQSSGPSSGTQYF

v_gene: TRBV9
j_gene: TRBJ2-2
abundance: few
d_gene: -
len: 14
CDR3nt: TGTGCCAGCAGCGTAGGGGGGTCAAACGGGGAGCTGTTTTTT
CDR3aa: CASSVGGSNGELFF

v_gene: TRBV5-1
j_gene: TRBJ2-7
abundance: -
d_gene: TRBD1
len: 14
CDR3nt: TGCGCCAGCAGCTTGGAGGACAGGGGGAACGAGCAGTACTTC
CDR3aa: CASSLEDRGNEQYF

v_gene: TRBV5-1
j_gene: TRBJ1-4
abundance: once
d_gene: -
len: 14
CDR3nt: TGCGCCAGCAGCTTTGGGGGTAGAGATGAAAAACTGTTTTTT
CDR3aa: CASSFGGRDEKLFF

v_gene: TRBV5-6
j_gene: TRBJ2-7
abundance: -
d_gene: -
len: 10
CDR3nt: TGTGCCAGCAGCTTTGGCGAGCAGTACTTC
CDR3aa: CASSFGEQYF

v_gene: TRBV6-6
j_gene: TRBJ1-4
abundance: -
d_gene: TRBD1
len: 15
CDR3nt: TGTGCCAGCAGACGCGGACAGGGGAATAATGAAAAACTGTTTTTT
CDR3aa: CASRRGQGNNEKLFF

v_gene: TRBV7-2
j_gene: TRBJ2-1
abundance: -
d_gene: -
len: 17
CDR3nt: TGTGCCAGCAGCGCCCCAGTTGGGGGAAGCTCCTACAATGAGCAGTTCTTC
CDR3aa: CASSAPVGGSSYNEQFF

v_gene: TRBV19
j_gene: TRBJ2-7
abundance: -
d_gene: -
len: 14
CDR3nt: TGTGCCAGTAGTATGTCTACGTCAGGGACCGAGCAGTACTTC
CDR3aa: CASSMSTSGTEQYF

v_gene: TRBV9
j_gene: TRBJ1-5
abundance: -
d_gene: TRBD1
len: 14
CDR3nt: TGTGCCAGCAGCCCCGGACAGGGGGAACAGCCCCAGCATTTT
CDR3aa: CASSPGQGEQPQHF

v_gene: TRBV5-1
j_gene: TRBJ2-7
abundance: -
d_gene: TRBD1
len: 15
CDR3nt: TGCGCCAGCAACGAGGACGGGACAGGACCCTACGAGCAGTACTTC
CDR3aa: CASNEDGTGPYEQYF

v_gene: TRBV19
j_gene: TRBJ1-1
abundance: once
d_gene: TRBD1
len: 13
CDR3nt: TGTGCCAGTAGGCCCAGGGGGCAGGGTGAAGCTTTCTTT
CDR3aa: CASRPRGQGEAFF

v_gene: TRBV6-5
j_gene: TRBJ2-7
abundance: -
d_gene: TRBD1
len: 14
CDR3nt: TGTGCCAGCAGTCTCCAGGGACAGGGCTACGAGCAGTACTTC
CDR3aa: CASSLQGQGYEQYF

v_gene: TRBV5-1
j_gene: TRBJ2-7
abundance: -
d_gene: TRBD1
len: 14
CDR3nt: TGCGCCAGCAGCTTGGACGGGACAGGCTACGAGCAGTACTTC
CDR3aa: CASSLDGTGYEQYF

v_gene: TRBV28
j_gene: TRBJ1-4
abundance: -
d_gene: -
len: 16
CDR3nt: TGTGCCAGCAGCCCAGGTGGGGCGGCAACTAATGAAAAACTGTTTTTT
CDR3aa: CASSPGGAATNEKLFF

v_gene: TRBV18
j_gene: TRBJ2-7
abundance: -
d_gene: -
len: 14
CDR3nt: TGTGCCAGCTCACCCGCGAGGGGTTCCCACGAGCAGTACTTC
CDR3aa: CASSPARGSHEQYF

v_gene: TRBV29-1
j_gene: TRBJ1-2
abundance: -
d_gene: -
len: 15
CDR3nt: TGCAGCGTTAGGCGTCACGATAGGGGATCTTATGGCTACACCTTC
CDR3aa: CSVRRHDRGSYGYTF

v_gene: TRBV19
j_gene: TRBJ2-3
abundance: -
d_gene: TRBD2
len: 16
CDR3nt: TGTGCCAGTAGCCTTACTAGCGGGAGATCCACAGATACGCAGTATTTT
CDR3aa: CASSLTSGRSTDTQYF

v_gene: TRBV5-6
j_gene: TRBJ1-2
abundance: -
d_gene: -
len: 13
CDR3nt: TGTGCCAGCAGCGCTGACAGGATCTATGGCTACACCTTC
CDR3aa: CASSADRIYGYTF